This TCR beta chain originates from a study of blood T cell repertoires in COVID-19. Data came from immunoSEQ multiplex PCR; TCRdb stores just in-frame clones and leaves some out. The sample has around 200,000 clones, approximately 87% seen once; the top ten hold 2% to 2.5%. Germline-derived CDR1 and CDR2 are GTSNPN and SVGIG (reference sequence). This CDR3 has 14 amino acids. V lost 2 bases and J 0 bases, leaving 7 bases between the germline ends. Sequencing input: peripheral blood. The clonotype comes from a woman aged 45-60 years with acute or convalescent COVID-19. The chain joins TRBV30 to TRBJ1-4; D unresolved. The CDR3 DNA reads as TGTGCCTGGAGTCAGGTAGCAACTAATGAAAAACTGTTTTTT. Translated, it gives CAWSQVATNEKLFF.